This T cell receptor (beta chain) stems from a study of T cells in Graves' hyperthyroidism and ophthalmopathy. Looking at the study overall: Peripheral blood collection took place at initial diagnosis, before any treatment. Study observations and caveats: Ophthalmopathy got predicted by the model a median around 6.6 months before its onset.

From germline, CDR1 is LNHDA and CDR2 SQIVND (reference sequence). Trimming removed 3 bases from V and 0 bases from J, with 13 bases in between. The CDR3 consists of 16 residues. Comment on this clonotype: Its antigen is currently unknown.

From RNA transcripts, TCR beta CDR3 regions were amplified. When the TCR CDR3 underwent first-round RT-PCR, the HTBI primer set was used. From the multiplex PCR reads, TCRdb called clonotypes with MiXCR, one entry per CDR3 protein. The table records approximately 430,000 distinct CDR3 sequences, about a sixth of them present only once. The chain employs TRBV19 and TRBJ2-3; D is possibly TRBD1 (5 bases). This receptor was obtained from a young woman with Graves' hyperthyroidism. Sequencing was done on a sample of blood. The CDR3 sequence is CASSIQGGGSTDTQYF. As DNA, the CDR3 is TGTGCCAGTAGTATCCAGGGTGGCGGAAGCACAGATACGCAGTATTTT. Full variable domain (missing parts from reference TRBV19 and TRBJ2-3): DGGITQSPKYLFRKEGQNVTLSCEQNLNHDAMYWYRQDPGQGLRLIYYSQIVNDFQKGDIAEGYSVSREKKESFPLTVTSAQKNPTAFYLCASSIQGGGSTDTQYFGPGTRLTVL.